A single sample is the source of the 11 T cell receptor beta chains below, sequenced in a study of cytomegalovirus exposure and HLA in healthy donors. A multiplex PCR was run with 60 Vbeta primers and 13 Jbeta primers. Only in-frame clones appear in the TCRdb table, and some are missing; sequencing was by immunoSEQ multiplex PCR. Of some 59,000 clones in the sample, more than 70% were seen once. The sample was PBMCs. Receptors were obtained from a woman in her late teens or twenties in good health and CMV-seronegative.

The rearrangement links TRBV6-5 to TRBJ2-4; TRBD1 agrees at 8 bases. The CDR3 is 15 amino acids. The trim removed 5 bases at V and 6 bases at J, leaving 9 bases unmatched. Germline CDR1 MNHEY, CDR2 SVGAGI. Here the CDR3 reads CASSPGTGAVNIQYF. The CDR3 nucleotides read TGTGCCAGCAGTCCTGGGACAGGCGCCGTAAACATTCAGTACTTC.

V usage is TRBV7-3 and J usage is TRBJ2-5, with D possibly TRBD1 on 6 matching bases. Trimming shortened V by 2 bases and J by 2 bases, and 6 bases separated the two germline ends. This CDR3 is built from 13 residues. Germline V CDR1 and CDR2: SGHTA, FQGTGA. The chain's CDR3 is CASSLGTQETQYF. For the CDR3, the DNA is TGTGCCAGCAGCTTAGGGACACAAGAGACCCAGTACTTC.

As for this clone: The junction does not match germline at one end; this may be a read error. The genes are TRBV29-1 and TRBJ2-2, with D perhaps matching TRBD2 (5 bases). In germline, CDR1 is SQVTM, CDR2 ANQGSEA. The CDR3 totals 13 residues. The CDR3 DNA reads TGCAGCGTTACTGGGCAGAACACCGGGGAGCCGTTTTTT. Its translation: CSVTGQNTGEPFF.

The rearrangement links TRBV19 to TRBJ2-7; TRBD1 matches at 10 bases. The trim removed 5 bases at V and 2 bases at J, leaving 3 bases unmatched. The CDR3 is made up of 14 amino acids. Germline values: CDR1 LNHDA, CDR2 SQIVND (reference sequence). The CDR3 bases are TGTGCCAGTAGTGACAGGGGGCAGGCCTACGAGCAGTACTTC. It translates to CASSDRGQAYEQYF.

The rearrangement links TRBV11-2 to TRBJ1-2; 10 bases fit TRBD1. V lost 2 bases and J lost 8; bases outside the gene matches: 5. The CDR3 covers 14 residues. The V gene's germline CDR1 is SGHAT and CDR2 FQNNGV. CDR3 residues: CASSLLTGGEGYTF. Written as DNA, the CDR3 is TGTGCCAGCAGCTTATTGACAGGGGGCGAGGGCTACACCTTC. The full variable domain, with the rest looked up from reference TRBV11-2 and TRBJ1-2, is EAGVAQSPRYKIIEKRQSVAFWCNPISGHATLYWYQQILGQGPKLLIQFQNNGVVDDSQLPKDRFSAERLKGVDSTLKIQPAKLEDSAVYLCASSLLTGGEGYTFGSGTRLTVV.

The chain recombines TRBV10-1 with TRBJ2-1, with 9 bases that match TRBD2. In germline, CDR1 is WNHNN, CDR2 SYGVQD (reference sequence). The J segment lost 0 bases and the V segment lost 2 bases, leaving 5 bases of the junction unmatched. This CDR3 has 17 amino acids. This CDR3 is CASSEGASGISYNEQFF. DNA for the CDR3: TGCGCCAGCAGTGAGGGGGCTAGCGGGATCTCCTACAATGAGCAGTTCTTC.

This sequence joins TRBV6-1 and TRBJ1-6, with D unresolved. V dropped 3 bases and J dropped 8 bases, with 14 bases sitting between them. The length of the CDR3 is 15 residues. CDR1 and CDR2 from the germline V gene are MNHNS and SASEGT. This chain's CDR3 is CASSDRPGVDSPLHF. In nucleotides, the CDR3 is TGTGCCAGCAGTGATCGACCCGGGGTGGATTCACCCCTCCACTTT.

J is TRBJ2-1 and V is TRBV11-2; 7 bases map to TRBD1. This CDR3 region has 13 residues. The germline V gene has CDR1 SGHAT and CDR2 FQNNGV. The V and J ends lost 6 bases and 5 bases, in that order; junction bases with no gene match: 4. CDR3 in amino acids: CASRQGTDNEQFF. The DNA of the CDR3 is TGTGCCAGCAGACAGGGGACAGACAATGAGCAGTTCTTC.

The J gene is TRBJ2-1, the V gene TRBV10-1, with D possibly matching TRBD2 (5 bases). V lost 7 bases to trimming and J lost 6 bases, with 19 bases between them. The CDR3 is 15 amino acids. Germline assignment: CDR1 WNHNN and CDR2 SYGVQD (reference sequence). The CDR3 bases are TGCGCCAGCATGGGAGACACGGGGTTTGGCAATGAGCAGTTCTTC. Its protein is CASMGDTGFGNEQFF.

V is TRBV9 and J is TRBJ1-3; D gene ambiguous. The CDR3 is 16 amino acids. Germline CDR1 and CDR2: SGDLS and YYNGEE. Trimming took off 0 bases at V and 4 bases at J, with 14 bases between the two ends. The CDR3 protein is CASSVGGGMGGNTIYF. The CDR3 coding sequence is TGTGCCAGCAGCGTAGGAGGCGGGATGGGGGGAAACACCATATATTTT.

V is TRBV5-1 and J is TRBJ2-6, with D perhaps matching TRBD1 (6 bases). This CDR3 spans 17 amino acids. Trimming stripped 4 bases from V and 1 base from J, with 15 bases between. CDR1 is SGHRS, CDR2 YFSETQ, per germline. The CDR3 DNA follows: TGCGCCAGCAGCAGTCAGGGGACGGCGTCTGGGGCCAACGTCCTGACTTTC. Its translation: CASSSQGTASGANVLTF.